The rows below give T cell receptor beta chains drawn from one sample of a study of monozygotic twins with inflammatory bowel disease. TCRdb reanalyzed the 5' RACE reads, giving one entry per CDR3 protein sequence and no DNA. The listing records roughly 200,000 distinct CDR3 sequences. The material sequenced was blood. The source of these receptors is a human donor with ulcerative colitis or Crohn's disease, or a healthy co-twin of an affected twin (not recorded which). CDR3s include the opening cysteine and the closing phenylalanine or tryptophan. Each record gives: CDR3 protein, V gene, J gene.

CASSIGQSNTEAFF,TRBV5-1,TRBJ1-1
CASSTPTGAGSPLHF,TRBV7-9,TRBJ1-6
CASSSYTSGYGYTF,TRBV27,TRBJ1-2
CASTQNTGGNTEAFF,TRBV5-1,TRBJ1-1
CASSLGGTPGDRPNYGYTF,TRBV12-3/TRBV12-4,TRBJ1-2
CASSPKGAYNEQFF,TRBV7-3,TRBJ2-1
CASGLLIRTDTQYF,TRBV2,TRBJ2-3
CASSLYRNTIYF,TRBV12-3/TRBV12-4,TRBJ1-3
CASSLIAQAYGYTF,TRBV5-1,TRBJ1-2
CATSGGTDPGTDTQYF,TRBV24-1,TRBJ2-3
CASSPGLGGNEQFF,TRBV7-6,TRBJ2-1